The rows below give T cell receptor beta chains drawn from one sample of a study of blood T cells in healthy people across ages. MiXCR was run by TCRdb on the 5' RACE reads, yielding one entry per CDR3 protein. The data show under 1,000,000 distinct CDR3 sequences, with about 34% seen just once and roughly 13% held by the top ten. Sequenced input: blood. These TCRs come from a man younger than 35 in good health. Each CDR3 is given with its conserved first and last residue. A D gene is named only where the DNA matches it firmly. Clone size appears in some rows only: once, few, many, or a class for an expanded clone.

>.|TRBJ2-2|TRBD1|TRBV20-1|15
CSARASGGAAGELFF
TGCAGTGCTAGAGCGTCAGGGGGCGCAGCCGGGGAGCTGTTTTTT
>.|TRBJ1-6|.|TRBV12-3/TRBV12-4|14
CASSYSAHNSPLHF
TGTGCCAGCAGCTACAGTGCGCATAATTCACCCCTCCACTTT
>many|TRBJ2-3|.|TRBV12-3/TRBV12-4|11
CASTPSGTQYF
TGTGCCAGCACCCCTAGTGGTACGCAGTATTTT
>.|TRBJ2-1|TRBD1|TRBV12-3/TRBV12-4|15
CASSLTGDRGMAQFF
TGTGCCAGCAGTTTAACCGGGGACAGGGGTATGGCCCAGTTCTTC
>few|TRBJ2-4|.|TRBV6-2/TRBV6-3|15
CASSSYEAAKNIQYF
TGTGCCAGCAGTTCCTATGAGGCCGCCAAAAACATTCAGTACTTC
>.|TRBJ2-7|TRBD1|TRBV18|14
CASSPPDRRYEQYF
TGTGCCAGCTCACCACCGGACAGGAGGTACGAGCAGTACTTC
>.|TRBJ2-3|.|TRBV12-3/TRBV12-4|13
CASSVGAGDTQYF
TGTGCCAGCAGTGTTGGGGCAGGAGATACGCAGTATTTT
>.|TRBJ2-1|TRBD2|TRBV2|16
CASREVRLAVYNEQFF
TGTGCCAGCCGCGAAGTAAGACTAGCGGTATACAATGAGCAGTTCTTC
>few|TRBJ1-4|.|TRBV6-6|14
CASSYGDINEKLFF
TGTGCCAGCAGTTATGGGGACATTAATGAAAAACTGTTTTTT
>.|TRBJ2-4|TRBD2|TRBV12-3/TRBV12-4|19
CASSPGTSGGAGLIYIQYF
TGTGCCAGCAGTCCCGGGACTAGCGGGGGGGCCGGGTTAATTTACATTCAGTACTTC
>.|TRBJ1-5|.|TRBV7-2|15
CASSLQDYSNQPQHF
TGTGCCAGCAGCTTACAGGATTATAGCAATCAGCCCCAGCATTTT
>.|TRBJ2-7|.|TRBV19|14
CASSIHPRSYEQYF
TGTGCCAGTAGTATACATCCACGCTCCTACGAGCAGTACTTC
>many|TRBJ2-3|.|TRBV4-1|13
CASSQRGTDTQYF
TGCGCCAGCAGCCAGCGAGGCACAGATACGCAGTATTTT
>.|TRBJ2-1|.|TRBV9|13
CASSVGSLSEQFF
TGTGCCAGCAGCGTAGGTAGCTTGAGTGAGCAGTTCTTC
>.|TRBJ2-3|.|TRBV12-3/TRBV12-4|16
CASSVDRGARMDTQYF
TGTGCCAGCAGTGTTGACCGGGGGGCTAGGATGGATACGCAATATTTT
>many|TRBJ2-1|.|TRBV7-2|15
CASSYYQGTHNEQFF
TGTGCCAGCAGCTATTATCAGGGTACCCACAATGAGCAGTTCTTC
>few|TRBJ2-1|TRBD1|TRBV2|15
CASTTGTGVYNEQFF
TGTGCCAGCACTACCGGGACAGGGGTTTACAATGAGCAGTTCTTC
>many|TRBJ2-7|.|TRBV6-5|15
CASSYSIPRSYEQYF
TGTGCCAGCAGTTACTCGATCCCCAGGTCCTACGAGCAGTACTTC
>.|TRBJ2-5|.|TRBV6-5|14
CASSYSGEQETQYF
TGTGCCAGCAGTTACTCGGGGGAACAAGAGACCCAGTACTTC
>few|TRBJ1-6|.|TRBV11-2|13
CASSLGLNSPLHF
TGTGCCAGCAGCTTAGGACTCAATTCACCCCTCCACTTT
>.|TRBJ2-7|.|TRBV25-1|13
CASSLQGTGEQYF
TGTGCCAGCAGTTTACAGGGAACGGGGGAGCAGTACTTC
>.|TRBJ1-2|TRBD1|TRBV7-2|15
CASSRPGTGSEGYTF
TGTGCCAGCAGCAGGCCGGGGACAGGGTCTGAGGGCTACACCTTC
>few|TRBJ2-3|.|TRBV7-9|14
CASSLPFSTDTQYF
TGTGCCAGCAGCTTACCATTTTCCACAGATACGCAGTATTTT
>.|TRBJ2-1|TRBD1|TRBV24-1|14
CATSDVTGGYEQFF
TGTGCCACCAGTGATGTGACAGGGGGCTATGAGCAGTTCTTC
>few|TRBJ2-1|.|TRBV10-3|16
CAISVNYRGNNNEQFF
TGTGCCATCAGTGTAAACTACCGGGGAAACAACAATGAGCAGTTCTTC
>.|TRBJ2-4|TRBD1|TRBV9|17
CASSAGGQGKSKNIQYF
TGTGCCAGCAGCGCAGGGGGACAGGGGAAGTCCAAAAACATTCAGTACTTC
>few|TRBJ2-3|.|TRBV12-3/TRBV12-4|14
CASSLSQVADTQYF
TGTGCCAGCTCCTTGTCCCAAGTCGCAGATACGCAGTATTTT
>.|TRBJ2-5|.|TRBV4-3|13
CASSQTLPETQYF
TGCGCCAGCAGCCAAACTCTTCCGGAGACCCAGTACTTC
>few|TRBJ1-4|.|TRBV6-6|16
CASSYTSYREGEKLFF
TGTGCCAGCAGTTACACCTCGTACAGGGAGGGCGAAAAACTGTTTTTT
>.|TRBJ2-3|.|TRBV10-3|17
CAISGASGRGSRDTQYF
TGTGCCATCAGTGGAGCGTCTGGGAGGGGGTCCAGAGATACGCAGTATTTT
>.|TRBJ2-5|.|TRBV7-6|18
CASSLRLSYEGGRKTQYF
TGTGCCAGCAGCTTACGACTATCTTATGAGGGGGGGAGGAAGACCCAGTACTTC
>few|TRBJ1-1|.|TRBV20-1|14
CSAVTGGPGTEAFF
TGCAGTGCCGTGACGGGGGGCCCAGGCACTGAAGCTTTCTTT
>many|TRBJ1-1|.|TRBV7-3|15
CASSLYGVKNTEAFF
TGTGCCAGCAGCTTATATGGGGTCAAGAACACTGAAGCTTTCTTT
>few|TRBJ2-3|.|TRBV28|15
CASSPPAELTDTQYF
TGTGCCAGCAGTCCCCCAGCGGAGCTCACAGATACGCAGTATTTT
>.|TRBJ2-2|.|TRBV5-1|14
CASSLKGGTGELFF
TGCGCCAGCAGTCTAAAGGGGGGCACCGGGGAGCTGTTTTTT
>few|TRBJ2-7|TRBD1|TRBV6-5|13
CASSYGQAHEQYF
TGTGCCAGCAGTTACGGACAGGCCCACGAGCAGTACTTC
>.|TRBJ2-3|.|TRBV3-1|15
CASSQDPLAMDTQYF
TGTGCCAGCAGCCAAGATCCGTTAGCGATGGATACGCAGTATTTT
>.|TRBJ2-1|TRBD2|TRBV20-1|14
CSAATSGRYNEQFF
TGCAGTGCTGCGACTAGCGGGCGGTACAATGAGCAGTTCTTC
>few|TRBJ2-2|.|TRBV20-1|13
CSAPPPGSGELFF
TGCAGTGCCCCCCCCCCAGGGTCCGGGGAGCTGTTTTTT
>few|TRBJ2-3|TRBD2|TRBV9|16
CASSVGVSGGTDTQYF
TGTGCCAGCAGCGTAGGAGTTAGCGGGGGAACAGATACGCAGTATTTT
>.|TRBJ2-1|.|TRBV7-9|15
CASSPTGIPHNEQFF
TGTGCCAGCAGCCCAACAGGGATACCCCATAATGAGCAGTTCTTC
>few|TRBJ1-6|.|TRBV12-3/TRBV12-4|14
CASSPRVYNSPLHF
TGTGCCAGCAGCCCTCGGGTCTATAATTCACCCCTCCACTTT
>.|TRBJ2-2|.|TRBV20-1|11
CSAKISGELFF
TGCAGTGCTAAGATCTCCGGGGAGCTGTTTTTT
>.|TRBJ1-1|.|TRBV7-9|13
CASFWGFGTEAFF
TGTGCCAGTTTTTGGGGTTTCGGCACTGAAGCTTTCTTT
>.|TRBJ1-2|.|TRBV11-2|14
CASSLGQWVKGYTF
TGTGCCAGCAGCTTAGGGCAGTGGGTGAAGGGCTACACCTTC
>.|TRBJ2-6|.|TRBV7-6|15
CASSFLVSGANVLTF
TGTGCCAGCAGCTTTCTAGTGTCTGGGGCCAACGTCCTGACTTTC